The text below deals with one T cell receptor (beta chain). Its antigen is not identified. These data originate in a study of cytomegalovirus exposure and HLA in healthy donors. Findings of the study overall: TCR beta sequences reportedly predicted most subjects' HLA-A and HLA-B alleles accurately. Later on, an analysis tied around 17,000 TCR beta sequences to HLA alleles at 0.05 false discovery rate. Immune exposure information available was restricted to CMV serostatus.

The PCR was carried out with 60 Vbeta primers and 13 Jbeta primers. Authors' processing steps: Approximately 80 million unique TCR beta chains, some 9.9 million of them shared, were counted by a later analysis. The method was immunoSEQ multiplex PCR; TCRdb's version includes in-frame clones alone and lacks a portion of them. V and J calls plus clone size are reproduced from that table; the DNA served to infer D and trimming. In the table there are 100,000 or so clones, 85% to 90% of which are singletons. Germline V gives CDR1 SGHNT, CDR2 YYREEE (reference sequence). Losses at the gene ends were 0 bases for V and 1 base for J; bases not matched to a gene: 4. The length of the CDR3 is 16 residues.

The origin of this receptor is a man aged 25 to 40 in good health and CMV-seronegative. The sample comprised PBMCs. This chain links TRBV5-4 with TRBJ2-5, with TRBD2 matching over 9 bases. CDR3 in amino acids: CASSLGELAGQETQYF. In DNA, the CDR3 is TGTGCCAGCAGCTTGGGGGAACTAGCGGGCCAAGAGACCCAGTACTTC.